The 3 T cell receptor beta chains reported below all come from one sample, sequenced in a study of OX40 agonist ivuxolimab in advanced cancers. Clones were read by immunoSEQ multiplex PCR, and TCRdb kept only the in-frame ones, dropping some. The repertoire holds about 63,000 clones, with roughly 85% as singletons. This sample comprised CD4+ or CD8+ T cells sorted from blood, obtained in a trial of the OX40 agonist ivuxolimab. The receptor set was obtained from an adult with an advanced solid tumor such as melanoma, head and neck, liver or kidney cancer.

V is TRBV15 and J is TRBJ2-1, with TRBD2 matching 11 bases. Per the germline V gene, CDR1 is LNHNV and CDR2 is YYDKDF (reference sequence). The CDR3 sequence is 19 residues long. The ends lost 0 bases at V and 0 bases at J; junction bases unmatched: 7. CDR3 sequence: CATSREPGLAGVSYNEQFF. The CDR3 DNA is TGTGCCACCAGCAGAGAACCCGGACTAGCGGGCGTCTCCTACAATGAGCAGTTCTTC.

V is TRBV9 and J is TRBJ2-7; 7 positions agree with TRBD2. CDR1 is SGDLS, CDR2 YYNGEE, per germline. CDR3 length: 14 amino acids. V lost 0 bases and J lost 3; bases outside the gene matches: 3. The CDR3 spells CASSVAAGDYEQYF. The CDR3, as DNA: TGTGCCAGCAGCGTAGCGGCGGGAGACTACGAGCAGTACTTC.

The J gene is TRBJ2-7, the V gene TRBV19, with D uncertain. This CDR3 has 13 amino acids. Germline CDR1 and CDR2: LNHDA and SQIVND (reference sequence). Trimming removed 5 bases at V and 11 bases at J, with 19 bases between. The CDR3 region is CASSPRTASLKYF. CDR3 nucleotides: TGTGCCAGTAGTCCCCGGACCGCCTCGTTGAAGTACTTC.